The entry below describes one TCR beta chain. This clone's antigen is unknown. One base away there is no much larger clone; base qualities are not given. The sample is drawn from a study of blood T cells in healthy people across ages (dated by TCRdb to between 2015 and 2016). Regarding the research as a whole: In model experiments, roughly one uniquely barcoded TCR beta cDNA molecule per two T cells was captured by template switching. Using deep sequencing normalized with unique cDNA molecular identifiers, the study measured how TCR beta repertoire diversity changes with age. The donors were split into four age groups: young (average around 16 years), middle-aged (over 35), aged (over 55) and long-lived (82). The study analyzed two additional independent replicas of 1 million unique cDNA reads from the same blood draw for two donors, one aged 18 to 29 and one aged 80 or older. What the work shows at the level of the full study, not this receptor alone: Estimates of total diversity based on one million sequenced T cells were considered lower bounds and underestimates. There was a strong correlation between observed TCR beta diversity and the percentage of naive T cells measured by flow cytometry. Observed TCR beta diversity per million T cells fell roughly linearly with age, and a significant reduction was already apparent by age around 36. Donor CMV infection status was unknown, potentially confounding age-related changes in expanded clonotypes. Bulk unsorted PBMC profiling prevented conclusive comparison of naive and antigen-experienced compartments. Compared with the aged group, the long-lived group had more naive CD4+ T cells, fewer expanded clones and increased TCR diversity, a pattern suggesting age selection.

Donors were about 36 systemically healthy Caucasian individuals from Russia aged roughly 6 to 90 years. Each donor gave 9.5 to 10 milliliters of peripheral blood, drawn into EDTA-treated Vacutainer tubes. Ficoll-Paque density-gradient centrifugation was used to isolate PBMCs, with at least 7 million obtained per sample. Trizol reagent was used to extract total RNA from PBMCs, with at least 5 micrograms per sample. Naive CD45RAhigh/CD27high T cell percentages were measured by flow cytometry on a PBMC aliquot from every donor. The library was built by means of 5' RACE. The listed sequencing device is Illumina HiSeq 2500. The second PCR ran for roughly 7 to 11 cycles and used a J-beta primer mix along with a sample-barcoded 5' primer. Each TCR beta cDNA molecule received a unique molecular identifier from a template-switch 5' adaptor carrying 12 random nucleotides. Each sample yielded at least 3 million CDR3-containing paired-end reads. All of the RNA was converted into first-strand cDNA using the Mint cDNA synthesis kit, with a TRBC-specific oligonucleotide serving as the primer. Following uracil-DNA glycosylase treatment, all cDNA underwent a first 18-cycle PCR with the universal primers M1SS and BC2_uni_R. Processing in the source paper ran as follows. Normalization of each sample was performed by random selection of 1 million high-quality reads, each carrying a distinct molecular identifier. Reads with shared molecular identifiers were discarded instead of being binned into consensus sequences. CDR3 identification, clonotype clustering and error correction used MiTCR with a Q25 quality threshold and the strictest error-elimination algorithm. A nonparametric unseen species model with Euler transformation was used to estimate a lower bound on total TCR beta diversity. The public reads were quality trimmed at Q25 with fastp and then assembled into clones with MiXCR by TCRdb, keeping productive beta chains. Each CDR3 protein appears once, grouped with its most common genes and DNA. TCRdb's processing, not the authors' own work, is the source of the V and J calls. Present in this sample are 450,000 to 650,000 distinct CDR3 sequences, under 30% of which were seen just once. The ten largest clones represent approximately 8.7% of the sample.

The sample also formed part of further work on T cells of mothers and their children. Drawing on the second study: Nine systemically healthy Caucasian individuals, comprising three mothers and their six children, were included as donors. cDNA synthesis used all of the extracted RNA, with roughly 1.5 ug of RNA in each 15 ul reaction. In the second PCR, the M1S primer introduced both the sample barcodes and 2-4 random nucleotides. Each mother yielded over 8.5 million TCR beta CDR3 reads and each child some 3 million reads. Thymic selection similarly shapes TCR recombination output in related and unrelated pairs, with minor effect from inherited differences. Related mother-child pairs always showed normalized repertoire overlap that was slightly higher than in unrelated mother-child pairs, though the difference was never significant. No persistent microchimeric T cell clones were detected, at a sensitivity of 80 to 100 clones per million clonotypes. Deep NGS was used in the study to compare the TCR beta repertoires of mothers and children and to look for features that separate related mother-child pairs from unrelated individuals. Mothers averaged roughly 40 +/- 4 years of age and children averaged about 10 +/- 4 years. After adapter ligation with NEBNext reagents, the libraries were sequenced on Illumina HiSeq 2000 with 100+100 nt paired-end reads. To prevent cross-contamination, the mother and child libraries were prepared one month apart and sequenced in separate runs. Each donor had between roughly 450,000 and 2,100,000 distinct TCR beta clonotypes identified. Naive TCR beta clonotypes were estimated from low-frequency clonotypes matched to each donor's FACS-determined naive share, without sorting.

Sample: blood. This TCR was sampled from a boy between 10 and 17 years old in good health.

The CDR3 region reads CASSNGLAGLAGELFF. The DNA sequence is TGTGCCAGCAGCAACGGACTAGCGGGACTGGCCGGGGAGCTGTTTTTT. Recombination connected TRBV5-6 to TRBJ2-2, and TRBD2 aligns with 12 junction nucleotides. CDR1 and CDR2 are read off the germline V gene as SGHDT and YYEEEE. The CDR3 spans 16 residues, from the cysteine through the phenylalanine. Only the CDR3 region is kept as DNA, spanning 48 bases read in frame from base 1. Trimming removed 4 bases from V and 6 bases from J; the gene matches leave 7 bases unexplained.